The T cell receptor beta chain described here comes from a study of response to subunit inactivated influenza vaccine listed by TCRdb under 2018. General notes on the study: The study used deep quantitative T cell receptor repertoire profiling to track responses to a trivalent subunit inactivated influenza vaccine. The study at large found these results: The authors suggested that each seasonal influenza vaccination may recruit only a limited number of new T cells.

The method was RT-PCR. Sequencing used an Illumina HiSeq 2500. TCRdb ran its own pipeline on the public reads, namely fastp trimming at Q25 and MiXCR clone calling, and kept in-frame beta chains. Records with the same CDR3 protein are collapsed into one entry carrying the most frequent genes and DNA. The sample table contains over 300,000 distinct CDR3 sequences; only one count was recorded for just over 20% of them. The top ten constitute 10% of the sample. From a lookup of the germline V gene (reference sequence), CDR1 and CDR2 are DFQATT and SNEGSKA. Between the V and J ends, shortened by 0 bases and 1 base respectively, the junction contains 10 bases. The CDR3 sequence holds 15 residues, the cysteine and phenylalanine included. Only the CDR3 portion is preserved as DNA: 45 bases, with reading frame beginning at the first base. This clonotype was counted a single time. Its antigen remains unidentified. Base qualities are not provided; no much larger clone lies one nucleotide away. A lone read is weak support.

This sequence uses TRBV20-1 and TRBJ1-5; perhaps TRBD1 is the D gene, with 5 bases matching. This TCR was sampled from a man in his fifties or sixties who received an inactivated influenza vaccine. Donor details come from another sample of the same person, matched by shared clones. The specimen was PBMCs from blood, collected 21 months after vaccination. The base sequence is TGCAGTGCTAGAGATCTGCGGGACAGCAATCAGCCCCAGCATTTT. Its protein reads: CSARDLRDSNQPQHF.